The clone carrying this TCR beta chain was counted once. The antigen remains undetermined. The authors ran a second PCR of roughly 6 to 12 cycles using a sample-barcoded 5' primer and a J-beta primer mix. TCRdb processed the 5' RACE reads anew with MiXCR; each CDR3 protein has one entry. The table has 1.5 million to 2 million distinct CDR3 sequences, around half seen once. The data are from a study of blood T cells in healthy people across ages. Study at large: Template switching picked up about one barcoded beta molecule for each two T cells.

Study results and limitations: Diversity figures derived from one million T cells were judged to underestimate the true value.

The CDR3 sequence is 18 residues long. Germline values: CDR1 DFQATT, CDR2 SNEGSKA (reference sequence). With 0 bases removed from V and 0 bases from J, the gap between germline ends came to 15 bases. The clonotype comes from a woman aged 40 to 55 in good health. Material for sequencing was blood. The rearrangement joins TRBV20-1 to TRBJ1-6; the D is unclear. CDR3 amino acids: CSARETRLGSSYNSPLHF. In DNA, the CDR3 is TGCAGTGCTAGAGAAACCCGGCTGGGTAGCTCCTATAATTCACCCCTCCACTTT.